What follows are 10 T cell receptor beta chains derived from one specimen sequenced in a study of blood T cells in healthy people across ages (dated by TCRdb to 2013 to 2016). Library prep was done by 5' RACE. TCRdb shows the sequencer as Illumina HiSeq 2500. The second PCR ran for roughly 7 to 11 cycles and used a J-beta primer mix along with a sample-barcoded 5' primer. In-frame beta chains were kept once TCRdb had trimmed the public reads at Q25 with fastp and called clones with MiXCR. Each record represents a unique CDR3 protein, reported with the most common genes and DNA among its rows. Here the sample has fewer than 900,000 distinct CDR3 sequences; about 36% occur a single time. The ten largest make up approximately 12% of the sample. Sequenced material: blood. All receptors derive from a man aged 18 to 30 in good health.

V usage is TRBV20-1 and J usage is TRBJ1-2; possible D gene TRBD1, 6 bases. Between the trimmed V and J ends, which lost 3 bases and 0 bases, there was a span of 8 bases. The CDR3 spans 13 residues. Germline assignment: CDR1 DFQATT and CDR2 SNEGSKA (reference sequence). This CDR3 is CSASAGANYGYTF. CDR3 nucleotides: TGCAGTGCTAGCGCAGGGGCTAACTATGGCTACACCTTC.

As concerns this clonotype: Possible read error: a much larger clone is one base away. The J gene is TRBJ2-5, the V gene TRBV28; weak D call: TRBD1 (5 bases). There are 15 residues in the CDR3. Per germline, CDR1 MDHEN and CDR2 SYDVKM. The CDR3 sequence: CASSFQRQIQETRYF. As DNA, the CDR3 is TGTGCCAGCAGTTTCCAGAGACAGATCCAAGAGACCCGGTACTTC.

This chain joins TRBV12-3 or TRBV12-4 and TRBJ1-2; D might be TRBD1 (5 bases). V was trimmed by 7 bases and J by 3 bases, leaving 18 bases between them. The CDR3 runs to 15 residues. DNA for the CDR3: TGTGCCAGCACCATGGGGGGGGATCCCTACTATGGCTACACCTTC. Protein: CASTMGGDPYYGYTF.

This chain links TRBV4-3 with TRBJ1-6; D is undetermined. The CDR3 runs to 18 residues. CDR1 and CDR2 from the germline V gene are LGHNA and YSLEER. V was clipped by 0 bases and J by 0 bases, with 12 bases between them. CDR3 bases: TGCGCCAGCAGCCAAGATCAAACAATGAGCTCCTATAATTCACCCCTCCACTTT. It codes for CASSQDQTMSSYNSPLHF.

CDR3 region: CASTAGIGVYGNEQYF. The CDR3 region has the DNA TGTGCCAGCACCGCGGGTATCGGGGTTTATGGCAATGAGCAGTACTTC. The chain links TRBV7-2 to TRBJ2-5; tentative D call: TRBD2 (5 bases). Deletions cut 7 bases from V and 11 bases from J, with 29 bases between. CDR1 is SGHTA, CDR2 FQGNSA, per germline. The CDR3 has 16 amino acids.

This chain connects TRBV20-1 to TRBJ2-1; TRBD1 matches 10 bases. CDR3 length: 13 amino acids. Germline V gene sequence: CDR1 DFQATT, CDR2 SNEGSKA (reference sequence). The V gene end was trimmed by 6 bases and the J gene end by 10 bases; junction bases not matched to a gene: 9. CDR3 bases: TGCAGTGCCCCCTGTGACAGGGGGCGCGAGCAGTTCTTC. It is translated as CSAPCDRGREQFF.

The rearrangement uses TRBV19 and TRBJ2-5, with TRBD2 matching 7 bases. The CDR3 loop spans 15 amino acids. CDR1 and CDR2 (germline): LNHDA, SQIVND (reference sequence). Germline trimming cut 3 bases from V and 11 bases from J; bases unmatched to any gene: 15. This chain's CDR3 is CASSIQGLVVNEQYF. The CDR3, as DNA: TGTGCCAGTAGTATCCAAGGACTAGTAGTCAATGAGCAGTACTTC.

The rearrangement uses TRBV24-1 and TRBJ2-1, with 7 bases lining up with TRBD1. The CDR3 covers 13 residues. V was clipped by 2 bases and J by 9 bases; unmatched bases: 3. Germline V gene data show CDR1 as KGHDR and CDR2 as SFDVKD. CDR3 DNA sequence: TGTGCCACCAGTGATTACAGGGGATGTGAGCAGTTCTTC. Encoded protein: CATSDYRGCEQFF.

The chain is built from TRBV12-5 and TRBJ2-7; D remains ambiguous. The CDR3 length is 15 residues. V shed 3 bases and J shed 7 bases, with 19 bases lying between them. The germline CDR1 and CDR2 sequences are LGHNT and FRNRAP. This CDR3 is CASGLGSFPDNEQYF. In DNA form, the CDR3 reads TGTGCTAGTGGTTTAGGGTCCTTTCCCGACAATGAGCAGTACTTC. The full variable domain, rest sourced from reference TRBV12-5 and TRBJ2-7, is DARVTQTPRHKVTEMGQEVTMRCQPILGHNTVFWYRQTMMQGLELLAYFRNRAPLDDSGMPKDRFSAEMPDATLATLKIQPSEPRDSAVYFCASGLGSFPDNEQYFGPGTRLTVT.

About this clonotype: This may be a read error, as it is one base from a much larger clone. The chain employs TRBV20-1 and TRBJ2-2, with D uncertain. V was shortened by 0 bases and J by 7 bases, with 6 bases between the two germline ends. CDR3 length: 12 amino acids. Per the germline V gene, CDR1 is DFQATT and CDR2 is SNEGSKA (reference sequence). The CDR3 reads CSAREGGGELFF. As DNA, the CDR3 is TGCAGTGCTAGAGAAGGCGGCGGGGAGCTGTTTTTT.